This T cell receptor (beta chain) was found in a study of blood T cell repertoires in COVID-19. This CDR3 has 16 residues. J was trimmed by 2 bases and V by 3 bases; bases with no gene match: 1. Germline values: CDR1 KGHSH, CDR2 LQKENI. The repertoire was sequenced with immunoSEQ multiplex PCR; TCRdb's copy has only in-frame clones and lacks some. The table includes some 290,000 clones, about 90% detected once. The specimen was PBMCs or T cells enriched from blood (not recorded which). This receptor was obtained from a woman under 40 who had recovered from COVID-19. This chain connects TRBV18 to TRBJ2-1, with 13 bases matching TRBD2. The CDR3 region has the DNA TGTGCCAGCTCACCCGGGACTAGCGGGACCTACAATGAGCAGTTCTTC. Translation: CASSPGTSGTYNEQFF.